Detailed here is one T cell receptor beta chain. The antigen remains undetermined. This sample is drawn from a study of OX40 agonist ivuxolimab in advanced cancers. Study-level background: Patients enrolled in dose escalation were diagnosed with hepatocellular carcinoma, melanoma, renal cell or head and neck cancer. Partial responses were observed in three patients, of whom one had hepatocellular carcinoma and two had cutaneous melanoma. Study-wide points: Partial responders at 0.1-3.0 mg/kg showed near-lowest clonal expansion. In the 0.1 to 3.0 mg/kg range, CD4+ and CD8+ blood T cells had expanded clonally by week 6.

The germline V gene encodes CDR1 SGHRS and CDR2 YFSETQ. CDR3 length equals 18 residues. J gave up 7 bases and V 4 bases, and 13 bases lay outside the gene matches. The repertoire was sequenced with immunoSEQ multiplex PCR; TCRdb's copy has only in-frame clones and lacks some. This table has tens of thousands of clones, 84% appearing once. The clonotype comes from an adult with an advanced solid tumor such as melanoma, head and neck, liver or kidney cancer. The V gene is TRBV5-1, the J gene TRBJ2-1, with 14 nucleotides matching TRBD2. The sequencing here drew on CD4+ or CD8+ T cells sorted from blood, taken in a trial of the OX40 agonist ivuxolimab. The CDR3 sequence is CASSLGLAGGSGLNEQFF. The CDR3 nucleotides are TGCGCCAGCAGCCTAGGACTAGCGGGAGGTTCTGGGCTTAATGAGCAGTTCTTC. The variable domain in full, completed from reference TRBV5-1 and TRBJ2-1, reads KAGVTQTPRYLIKTRGQQVTLSCSPISGHRSVSWYQQTPGQGLQFLFEYFSETQRNKGNFPGRFSGRQFSNSRSEMNVSTLELGDSALYLCASSLGLAGGSGLNEQFFGPGTRLTVL.